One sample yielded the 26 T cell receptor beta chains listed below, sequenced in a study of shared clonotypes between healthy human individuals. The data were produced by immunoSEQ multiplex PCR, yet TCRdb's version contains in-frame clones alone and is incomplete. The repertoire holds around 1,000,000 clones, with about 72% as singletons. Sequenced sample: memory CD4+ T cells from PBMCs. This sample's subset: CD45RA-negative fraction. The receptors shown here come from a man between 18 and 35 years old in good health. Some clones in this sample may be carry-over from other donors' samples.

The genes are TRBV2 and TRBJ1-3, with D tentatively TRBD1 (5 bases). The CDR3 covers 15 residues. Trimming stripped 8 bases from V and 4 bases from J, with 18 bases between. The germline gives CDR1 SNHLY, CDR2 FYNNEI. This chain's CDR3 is CASSSGLLLGNTIYF. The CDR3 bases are TGTGCCAGCTCATCAGGGTTGCTACTGGGAAACACCATATATTTT.

CDR3 sequence (DNA): TGTGCCAGCAGTTTCAGAGGGGGGGGAAACTATGGCTACACCTTC. Translation gives CASSFRGGGNYGYTF. The chain carries TRBV28 and TRBJ1-2; D is perhaps TRBD1 (6 bases). CDR3 length equals 15 residues. The germline CDR1 and CDR2 sequences are MDHEN and SYDVKM. Trimming cost V 3 bases and J 2 bases, with 13 bases left between them.

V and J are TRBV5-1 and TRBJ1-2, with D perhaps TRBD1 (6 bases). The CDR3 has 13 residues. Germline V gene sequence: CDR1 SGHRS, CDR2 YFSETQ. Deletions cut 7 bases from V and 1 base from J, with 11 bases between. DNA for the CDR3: TGCGCCAGCGGGGGACATAATAACTATGGCTACACCTTC. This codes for CASGGHNNYGYTF.

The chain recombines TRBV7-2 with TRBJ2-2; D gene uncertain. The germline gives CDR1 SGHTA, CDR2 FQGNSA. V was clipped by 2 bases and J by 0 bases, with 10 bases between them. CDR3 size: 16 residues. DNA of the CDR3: TGTGCCAGCAGCTTAATGCCGGTAGCGAACACCGGGGAGCTGTTTTTT. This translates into CASSLMPVANTGELFF.

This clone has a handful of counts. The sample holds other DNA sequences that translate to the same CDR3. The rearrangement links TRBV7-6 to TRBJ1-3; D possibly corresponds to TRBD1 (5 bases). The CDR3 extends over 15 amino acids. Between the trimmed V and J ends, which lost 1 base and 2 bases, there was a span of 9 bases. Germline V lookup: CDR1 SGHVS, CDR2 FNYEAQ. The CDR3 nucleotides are TGTGCCAGCAGCTTAGGGGGGACGGCTGGAAACACCATATATTTT. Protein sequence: CASSLGGTAGNTIYF.

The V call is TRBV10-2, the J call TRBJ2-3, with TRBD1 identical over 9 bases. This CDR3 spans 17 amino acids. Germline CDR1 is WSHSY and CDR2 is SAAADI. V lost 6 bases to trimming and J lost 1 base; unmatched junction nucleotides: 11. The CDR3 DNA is TGCGCCAGCAGCCCCGGGGGGAGGGACAGGGGCACAGATACGCAGTATTTT. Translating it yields CASSPGGRDRGTDTQYF.

Here the CDR3 reads CASSLQGTTSGSLDTQYF. The CDR3 nucleotides read TGCGCCAGCAGCTTGCAGGGGACGACTAGCGGGAGTTTAGATACGCAGTATTTT. The chain links TRBV5-1 to TRBJ2-3; 12 bases match TRBD2. From germline, CDR1 is SGHRS and CDR2 YFSETQ. This CDR3 is 18 amino acids long. V lost 1 base, J lost 5 bases, and 11 bases stayed unmatched.

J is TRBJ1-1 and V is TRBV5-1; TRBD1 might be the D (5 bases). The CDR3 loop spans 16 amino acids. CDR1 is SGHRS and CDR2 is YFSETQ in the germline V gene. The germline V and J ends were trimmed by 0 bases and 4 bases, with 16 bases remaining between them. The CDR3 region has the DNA TGCGCCAGCAGCTTGGGGATAAGACAGCAGAGCACTGAAGCTTTCTTT. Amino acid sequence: CASSLGIRQQSTEAFF.

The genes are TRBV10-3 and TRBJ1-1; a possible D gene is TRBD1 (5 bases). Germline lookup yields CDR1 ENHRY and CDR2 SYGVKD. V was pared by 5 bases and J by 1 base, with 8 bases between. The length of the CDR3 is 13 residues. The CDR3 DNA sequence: TGTGCCATCAGTTCGGGGGGGAACACTGAAGCTTTCTTT. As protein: CAISSGGNTEAFF.

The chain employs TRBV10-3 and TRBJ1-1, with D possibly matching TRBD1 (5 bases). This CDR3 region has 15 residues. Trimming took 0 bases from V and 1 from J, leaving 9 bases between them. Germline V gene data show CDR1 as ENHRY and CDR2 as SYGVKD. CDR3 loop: CAISESGTANTEAFF. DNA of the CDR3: TGTGCCATCAGTGAGTCAGGGACGGCGAACACTGAAGCTTTCTTT.

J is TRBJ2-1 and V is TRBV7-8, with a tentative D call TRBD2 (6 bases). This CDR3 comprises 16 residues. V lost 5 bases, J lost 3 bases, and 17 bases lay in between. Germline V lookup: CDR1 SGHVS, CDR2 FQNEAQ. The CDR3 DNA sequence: TGTGCCAGCAGCCCCTCGGGGCGGGACTTCTACAATGAGCAGTTCTTC. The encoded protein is CASSPSGRDFYNEQFF.

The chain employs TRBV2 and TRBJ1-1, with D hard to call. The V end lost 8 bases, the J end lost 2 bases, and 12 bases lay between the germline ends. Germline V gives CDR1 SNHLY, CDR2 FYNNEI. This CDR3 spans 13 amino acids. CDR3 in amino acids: CASGEETNTEAFF. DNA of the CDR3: TGTGCCAGCGGGGAGGAAACTAACACTGAAGCTTTCTTT.

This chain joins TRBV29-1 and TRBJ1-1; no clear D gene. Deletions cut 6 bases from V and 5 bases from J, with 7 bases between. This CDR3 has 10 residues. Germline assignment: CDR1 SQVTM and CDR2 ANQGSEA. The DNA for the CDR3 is TGCAGCGTCACGAAGACTGAAGCTTTCTTT. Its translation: CSVTKTEAFF.

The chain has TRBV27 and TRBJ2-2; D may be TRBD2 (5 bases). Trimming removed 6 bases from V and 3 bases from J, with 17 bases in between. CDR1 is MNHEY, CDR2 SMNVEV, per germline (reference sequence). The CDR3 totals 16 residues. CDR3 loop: CASRPRGIQDTGELFF. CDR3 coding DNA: TGTGCCAGCAGACCCCGAGGGATCCAGGACACCGGGGAGCTGTTTTTT.

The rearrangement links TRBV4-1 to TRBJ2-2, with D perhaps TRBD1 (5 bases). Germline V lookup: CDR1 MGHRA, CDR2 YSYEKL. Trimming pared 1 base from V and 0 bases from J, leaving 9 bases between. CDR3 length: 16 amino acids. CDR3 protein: CASSQVGRTNTGELFF. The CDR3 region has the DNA TGCGCCAGCAGCCAAGTGGGGCGGACGAACACCGGGGAGCTGTTTTTT.

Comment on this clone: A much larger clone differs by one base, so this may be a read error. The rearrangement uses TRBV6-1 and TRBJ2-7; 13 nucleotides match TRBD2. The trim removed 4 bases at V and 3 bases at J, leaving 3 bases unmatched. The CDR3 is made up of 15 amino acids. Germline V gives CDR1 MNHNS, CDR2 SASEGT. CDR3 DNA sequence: TGTGCCAGCAGTGGGGGGACTAGCGGGAACTACGAGCAGTACTTC. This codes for CASSGGTSGNYEQYF.

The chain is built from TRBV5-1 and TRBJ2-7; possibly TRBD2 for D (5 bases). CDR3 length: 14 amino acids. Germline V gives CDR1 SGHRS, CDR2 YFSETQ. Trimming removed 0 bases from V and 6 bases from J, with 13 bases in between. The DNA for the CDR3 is TGCGCCAGCAGCTTGGTTCCCGGAGGTGCCGAGCAGTACTTC. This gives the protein CASSLVPGGAEQYF.

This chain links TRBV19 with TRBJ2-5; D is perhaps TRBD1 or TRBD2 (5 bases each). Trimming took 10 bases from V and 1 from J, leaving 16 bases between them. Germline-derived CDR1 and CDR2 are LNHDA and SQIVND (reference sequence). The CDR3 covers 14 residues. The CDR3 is CATGMGRIQETQYF. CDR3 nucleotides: TGTGCCACCGGGATGGGGCGAATCCAAGAGACCCAGTACTTC. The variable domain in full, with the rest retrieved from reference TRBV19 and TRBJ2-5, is DGGITQSPKYLFRKEGQNVTLSCEQNLNHDAMYWYRQDPGQGLRLIYYSQIVNDFQKGDIAEGYSVSREKKESFPLTVTSAQKNPTAFYLCATGMGRIQETQYFGPGTRLLVL.

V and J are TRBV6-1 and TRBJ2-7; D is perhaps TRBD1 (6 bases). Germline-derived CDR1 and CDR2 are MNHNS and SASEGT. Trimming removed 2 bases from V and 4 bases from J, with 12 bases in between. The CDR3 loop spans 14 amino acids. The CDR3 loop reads CASSERGGEYEQYF. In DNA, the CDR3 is TGTGCCAGCAGTGAACGAGGGGGAGAATACGAGCAGTACTTC.

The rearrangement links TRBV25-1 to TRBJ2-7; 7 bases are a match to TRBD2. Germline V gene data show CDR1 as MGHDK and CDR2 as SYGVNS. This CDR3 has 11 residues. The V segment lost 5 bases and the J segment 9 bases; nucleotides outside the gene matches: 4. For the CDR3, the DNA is TGTGCCAGCAGTCCCCGGGAGGTGCAGTACTTC. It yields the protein CASSPREVQYF.

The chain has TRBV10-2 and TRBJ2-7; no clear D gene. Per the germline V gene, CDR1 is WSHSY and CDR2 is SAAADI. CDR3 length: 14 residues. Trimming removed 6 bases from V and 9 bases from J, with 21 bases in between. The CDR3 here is CASSIGGPLRAQYF. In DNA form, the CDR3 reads TGCGCCAGCAGCATCGGCGGACCTCTACGAGCGCAGTACTTC.

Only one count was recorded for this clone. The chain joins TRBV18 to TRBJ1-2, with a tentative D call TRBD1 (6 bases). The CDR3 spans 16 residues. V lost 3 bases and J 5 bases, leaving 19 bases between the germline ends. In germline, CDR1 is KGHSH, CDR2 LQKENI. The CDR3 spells CASSPDVRGGHYGYTF. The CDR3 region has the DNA TGTGCCAGCTCACCTGACGTAAGGGGGGGCCATTATGGCTACACCTTC.

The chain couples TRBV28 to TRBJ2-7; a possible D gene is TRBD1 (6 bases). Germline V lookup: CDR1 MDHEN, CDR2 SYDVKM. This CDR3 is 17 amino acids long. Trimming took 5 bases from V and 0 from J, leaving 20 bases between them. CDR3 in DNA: TGTGCCAGCAGTCCCTACTCTGGACAGTCTAGCTCCTACGAGCAGTACTTC. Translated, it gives CASSPYSGQSSSYEQYF.

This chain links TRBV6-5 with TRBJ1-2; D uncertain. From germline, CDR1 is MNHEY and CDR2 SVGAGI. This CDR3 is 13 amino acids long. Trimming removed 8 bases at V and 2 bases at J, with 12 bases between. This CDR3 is CASVAGPNYGYTF. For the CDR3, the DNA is TGTGCCAGCGTGGCAGGCCCGAACTATGGCTACACCTTC.

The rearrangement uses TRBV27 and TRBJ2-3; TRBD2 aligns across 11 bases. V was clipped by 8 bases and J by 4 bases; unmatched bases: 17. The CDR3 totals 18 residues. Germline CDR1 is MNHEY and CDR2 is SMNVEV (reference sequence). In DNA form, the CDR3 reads TGTGCCAGCTACAACCTACTCACTAGCGGGAGTCCTCCAGATACGCAGTATTTT. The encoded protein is CASYNLLTSGSPPDTQYF.

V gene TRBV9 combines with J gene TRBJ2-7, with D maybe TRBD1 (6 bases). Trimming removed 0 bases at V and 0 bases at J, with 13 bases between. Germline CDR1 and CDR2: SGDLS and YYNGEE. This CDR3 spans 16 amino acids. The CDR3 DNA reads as TGTGCCAGCAGCGTAGGTCAGTGGGACACCTCCTACGAGCAGTACTTC. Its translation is CASSVGQWDTSYEQYF.